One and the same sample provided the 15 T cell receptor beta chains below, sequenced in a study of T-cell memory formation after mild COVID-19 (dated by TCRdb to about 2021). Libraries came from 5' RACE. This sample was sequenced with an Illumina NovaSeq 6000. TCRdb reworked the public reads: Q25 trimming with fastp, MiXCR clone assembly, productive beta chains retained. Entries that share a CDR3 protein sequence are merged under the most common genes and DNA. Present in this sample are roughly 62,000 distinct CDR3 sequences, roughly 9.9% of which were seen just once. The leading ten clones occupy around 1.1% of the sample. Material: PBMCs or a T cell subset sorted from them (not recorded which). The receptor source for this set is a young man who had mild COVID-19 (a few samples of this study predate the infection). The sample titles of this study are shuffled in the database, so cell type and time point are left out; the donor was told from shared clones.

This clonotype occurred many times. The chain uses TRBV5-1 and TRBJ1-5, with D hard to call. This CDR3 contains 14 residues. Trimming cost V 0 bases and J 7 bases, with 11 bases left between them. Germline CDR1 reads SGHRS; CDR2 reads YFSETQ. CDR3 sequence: CASSLGADLQPQHF. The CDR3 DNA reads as TGCGCCAGCAGCTTGGGGGCAGATTTGCAGCCCCAGCATTTT.

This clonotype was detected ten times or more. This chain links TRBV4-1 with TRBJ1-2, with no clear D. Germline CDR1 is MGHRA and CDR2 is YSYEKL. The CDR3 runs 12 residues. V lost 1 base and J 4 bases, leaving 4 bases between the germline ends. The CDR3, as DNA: TGCGCCAGCAGCCAAGTGGGCTATGGCTACACCTTC. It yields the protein CASSQVGYGYTF.

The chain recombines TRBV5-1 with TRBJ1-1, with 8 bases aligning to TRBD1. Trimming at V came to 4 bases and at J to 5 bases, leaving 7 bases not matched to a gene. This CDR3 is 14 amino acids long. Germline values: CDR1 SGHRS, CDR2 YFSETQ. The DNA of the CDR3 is TGCGCCAGCAGCGGGGGACAGGTTAAAACTGAAGCTTTCTTT. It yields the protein CASSGGQVKTEAFF.

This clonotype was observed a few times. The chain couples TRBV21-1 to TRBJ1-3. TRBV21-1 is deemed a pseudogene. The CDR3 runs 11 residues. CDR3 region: CASTLVNTIYF. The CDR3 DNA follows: TGTGCCAGCACTCTCGTAAACACCATATATTTT.

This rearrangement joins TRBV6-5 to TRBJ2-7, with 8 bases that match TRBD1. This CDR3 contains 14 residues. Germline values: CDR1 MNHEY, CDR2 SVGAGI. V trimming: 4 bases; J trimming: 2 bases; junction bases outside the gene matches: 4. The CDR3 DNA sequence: TGTGCCAGCAGTTTTGACAGGGGCCCCTACGAGCAGTACTTC. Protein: CASSFDRGPYEQYF.

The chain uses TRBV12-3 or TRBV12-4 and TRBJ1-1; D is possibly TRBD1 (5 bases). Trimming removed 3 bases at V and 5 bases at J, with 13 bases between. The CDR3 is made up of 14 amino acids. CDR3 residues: CASSFSGQGTEAFF. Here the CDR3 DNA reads TGTGCCAGCAGTTTTTCGGGGCAAGGGACTGAAGCTTTCTTT.

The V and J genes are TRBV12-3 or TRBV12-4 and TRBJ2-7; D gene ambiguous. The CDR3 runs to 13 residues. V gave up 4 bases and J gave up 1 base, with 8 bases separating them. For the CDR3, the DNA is TGTGCCAGCAGTTGGTCTAGATCCTACGAGCAGTACTTC. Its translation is CASSWSRSYEQYF.

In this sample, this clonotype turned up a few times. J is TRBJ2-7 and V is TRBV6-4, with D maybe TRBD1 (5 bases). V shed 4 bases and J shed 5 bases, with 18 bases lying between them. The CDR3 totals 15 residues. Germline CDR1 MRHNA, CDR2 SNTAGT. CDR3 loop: CASSGAGQGDHEQYV. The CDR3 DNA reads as TGTGCCAGCAGTGGGGCTGGGCAGGGTGACCACGAGCAGTACGTC.

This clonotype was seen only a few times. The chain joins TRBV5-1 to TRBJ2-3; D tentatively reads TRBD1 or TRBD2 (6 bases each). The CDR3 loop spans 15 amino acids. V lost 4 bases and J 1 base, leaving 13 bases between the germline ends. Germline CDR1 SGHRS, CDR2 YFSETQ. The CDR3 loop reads CASSPWGAGTDTQYF. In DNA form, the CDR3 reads TGCGCCAGCAGCCCTTGGGGGGCTGGCACAGATACGCAGTATTTT.

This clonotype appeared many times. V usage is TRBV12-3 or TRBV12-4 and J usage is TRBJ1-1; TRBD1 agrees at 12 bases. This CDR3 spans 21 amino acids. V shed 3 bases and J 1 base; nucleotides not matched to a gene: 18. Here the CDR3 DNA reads TGTGCCAGCAGTTTTTCGTATGGATATTGGGACAGGGGGCTTGGGAACACTGAAGCTTTCTTT. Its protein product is CASSFSYGYWDRGLGNTEAFF.

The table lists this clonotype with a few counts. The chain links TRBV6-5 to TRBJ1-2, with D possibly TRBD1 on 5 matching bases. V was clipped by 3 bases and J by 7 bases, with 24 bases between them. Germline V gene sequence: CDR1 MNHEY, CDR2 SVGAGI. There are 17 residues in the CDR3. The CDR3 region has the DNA TGTGCCAGCAGTTATGGCCCGGGGACTCCCTTAGGGGTTGGCTACACCTTC. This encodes CASSYGPGTPLGVGYTF.

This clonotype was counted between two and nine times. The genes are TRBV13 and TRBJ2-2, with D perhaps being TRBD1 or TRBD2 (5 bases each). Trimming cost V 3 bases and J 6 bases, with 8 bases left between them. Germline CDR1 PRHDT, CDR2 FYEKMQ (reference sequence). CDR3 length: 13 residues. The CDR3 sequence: CASSFRDPGELFF. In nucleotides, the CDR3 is TGTGCCAGCAGCTTTCGGGACCCCGGGGAGCTGTTTTTT.

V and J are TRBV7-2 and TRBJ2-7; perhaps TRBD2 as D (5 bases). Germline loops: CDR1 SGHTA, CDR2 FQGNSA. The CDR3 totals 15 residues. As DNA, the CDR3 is TGTGCCAGCGGCTTCGAAAGCGGATACTCCTACGAGCAGTACGTC. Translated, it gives CASGFESGYSYEQYV.

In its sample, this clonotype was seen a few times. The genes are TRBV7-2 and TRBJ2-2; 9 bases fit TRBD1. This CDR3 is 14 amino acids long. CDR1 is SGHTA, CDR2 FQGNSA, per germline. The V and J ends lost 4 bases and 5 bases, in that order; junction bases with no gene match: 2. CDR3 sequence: CASSSGTGTGELFF. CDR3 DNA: TGTGCCAGCAGCTCCGGGACAGGGACCGGGGAGCTGTTTTTT.

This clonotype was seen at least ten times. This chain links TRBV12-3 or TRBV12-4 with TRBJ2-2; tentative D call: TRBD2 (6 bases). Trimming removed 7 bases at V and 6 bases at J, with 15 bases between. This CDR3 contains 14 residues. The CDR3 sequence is CASTPSRRAGELFF. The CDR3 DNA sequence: TGTGCCAGCACCCCGAGCAGGAGGGCCGGGGAGCTGTTTTTT.